The 18 T cell receptor beta chains below come from one sample, sequenced in a study of circulating and synovial CD4+ cells in juvenile arthritis. The data were produced by immunoSEQ multiplex PCR, yet TCRdb's version contains in-frame clones alone and is incomplete. The sample carries 3,500 to 4,500 clones, over 75% recorded once. The sample taken for sequencing was CD4+ T cells from synovial fluid. The receptors originated from a human donor with juvenile idiopathic arthritis.

The chain has TRBV5-8 and TRBJ1-5, with TRBD1 identical over 8 bases. After removal of 4 bases from V and 5 bases from J, the junction contained 8 bases not matched to a gene. The V gene's germline CDR1 is SGHTS and CDR2 YDEGEE. The CDR3 consists of 15 residues. The CDR3 region has the DNA TGTGCCAGCAGCGATCTTGACAGGGGCGATCAGCCCCAGCATTTT. It codes for CASSDLDRGDQPQHF.

This clone was observed a few times. The chain joins TRBV5-1 to TRBJ2-7; 15 bases match TRBD2. V dropped 3 bases and J dropped 0; count of bases not matched to a gene: 7. CDR1 and CDR2 from the germline V gene are SGHRS and YFSETQ. The CDR3 has 18 amino acids. The CDR3, as DNA: TGCGCCAGCAGCTGGGCGGGACTAGCGGGAGGCCTCTCCTACGAGCAGTACTTC. Translation gives CASSWAGLAGGLSYEQYF.

The chain carries TRBV18 and TRBJ1-3; D perhaps matches TRBD1 (5 bases). V was clipped by 2 bases and J by 5 bases, with 13 bases between them. CDR1 and CDR2 from the germline V gene are KGHSH and LQKENI. CDR3 length: 15 amino acids. CDR3 coding DNA: TGTGCCAGCTCACCATCGTCAGGGCAGAGAAACACCATATATTTT. Translating it yields CASSPSSGQRNTIYF. The whole variable domain, remainder taken from reference TRBV18 and TRBJ1-3, is NAGVMQNPRHLVRRRGQEARLRCSPMKGHSHVYWYRQLPEEGLKFMVYLQKENIIDESGMPKERFSAEFPKEGPSILRIQQVVRGDSAAYFCASSPSSGQRNTIYFGEGSWLTVV.

The rearrangement joins TRBV9 to TRBJ2-2, with TRBD1 as a possible D gene (5 bases). Trimming took 0 bases from V and 3 from J, leaving 6 bases between them. This CDR3 comprises 14 residues. Germline CDR1 SGDLS, CDR2 YYNGEE. The CDR3 reads CASSVVGDTGELFF. The CDR3, as DNA: TGTGCCAGCAGCGTAGTAGGGGACACCGGGGAGCTGTTTTTT.

This chain links TRBV4-3 with TRBJ2-7, with 9 nucleotides matching TRBD2. Germline CDR1 reads LGHNA; CDR2 reads YSLEER. The V and J ends lost 1 base and 1 base, in that order; junction bases with no gene match: 8. The CDR3 totals 17 residues. CDR3 nucleotides: TGCGCCAGCAGCCAAGTCAGCGGGGGGCCCGTATCCTACGAGCAGTACTTC. It encodes CASSQVSGGPVSYEQYF.

This clone appeared once. V is TRBV5-1 and J is TRBJ2-5; D is possibly TRBD2 (6 bases). Germline values: CDR1 SGHRS, CDR2 YFSETQ. V lost 0 bases and J lost 2, with 17 bases in between. There are 17 residues in the CDR3. CDR3 region: CASSLAERAGTQETQYF. The CDR3 DNA reads as TGCGCCAGCAGCTTGGCGGAGAGGGCAGGGACTCAAGAGACCCAGTACTTC.

The chain recombines TRBV5-6 with TRBJ2-4; no definite D call. Looked up from germline, CDR1 is SGHDT and CDR2 is YYEEEE. Trimming took 1 base from V and 8 from J, leaving 4 bases between them. The CDR3 consists of 11 residues. The CDR3 sequence is CASSLRDIQYF. CDR3 sequence (DNA): TGTGCCAGCAGCTTGCGGGACATTCAGTACTTC. Drawing the rest from reference TRBV5-6 and TRBJ2-4, the complete variable domain is DAGVTQSPTHLIKTRGQQVTLRCSPKSGHDTVSWYQQALGQGPQFIFQYYEEEERQRGNFPDRFSGHQFPNYSSELNVNALLLGDSALYLCASSLRDIQYFGAGTRLSVL.

The chain joins TRBV19 to TRBJ1-2, with 7 bases aligning to TRBD1. V was pared by 8 bases and J by 1 base, with 1 base of the junction left unmatched. This CDR3 is built from 12 residues. Germline loops: CDR1 LNHDA, CDR2 SQIVND (reference sequence). CDR3: CASGTVNYGYTF. CDR3 DNA: TGTGCCAGTGGGACAGTTAACTATGGCTACACCTTC.

The gene calls are TRBV30 and TRBJ2-3; 7 bases line up with TRBD2. CDR1 is GTSNPN and CDR2 is SVGIG in the germline V gene (reference sequence). This CDR3 is built from 14 residues. Trimming removed 3 bases from V and 6 bases from J; junction bases left unmatched: 9. The CDR3 DNA reads TGTGCCTGGAGCCACACGATGGGGGGGGATACGCAGTATTTT. It is translated as CAWSHTMGGDTQYF.

V is TRBV29-1 and J is TRBJ2-7; 8 bases map to TRBD1. The germline gives CDR1 SQVTM, CDR2 ANQGSEA. The CDR3 totals 14 residues. V shed 6 bases and J 1 base; nucleotides not matched to a gene: 8. CDR3 nucleotides: TGCAGCGTAGTACCGGGACAGGCATCCTACGAGCAGTACTTC. The encoded protein is CSVVPGQASYEQYF.

V is TRBV21-1 and J is TRBJ2-7; whether TRBD1, the table's D call, matches the DNA was not checked. TRBV21-1 is flagged as a pseudogene. The CDR3 is made up of 11 amino acids. CDR3 loop: CASSTHYEQYF. The CDR3 nucleotides read TGTGCCAGCAGCACCCACTACGAGCAGTACTTC.

This chain joins TRBV5-1 and TRBJ1-3, with TRBD1 as a possible D gene (5 bases). The CDR3 spans 18 residues. Between the trimmed V and J ends, which lost 0 bases and 1 base, there was a span of 17 bases. The V gene's germline CDR1 is SGHRS and CDR2 YFSETQ. CDR3 in DNA: TGCGCCAGCAGCTTGGCCCCGCCCGGACATACTTCTGGAAACACCATATATTTT. It yields the protein CASSLAPPGHTSGNTIYF.

The chain has TRBV10-2 and TRBJ1-1; 10 bases match TRBD1. CDR3 length equals 16 residues. The J segment lost 1 base and the V segment lost 2 bases, leaving 4 bases of the junction unmatched. The germline V gene has CDR1 WSHSY and CDR2 SAAADI. This CDR3 reads CASSEPRTGGNTEAFF. CDR3 in DNA: TGCGCCAGCAGTGAGCCGCGGACAGGGGGGAACACTGAAGCTTTCTTT.

The V call is TRBV6-1, the J call TRBJ1-5; TRBD1 matches at 8 bases. Germline V gene lookup returns CDR1 MNHNS and CDR2 SASEGT. The CDR3 spans 14 residues. V was clipped by 8 bases and J by 4 bases; unmatched bases: 7. DNA for the CDR3: TGTGCCAGCGGGACAGGAGCACGGAATCAGCCCCAGCATTTT. This codes for CASGTGARNQPQHF.

The rearrangement links TRBV5-1 to TRBJ1-2; 8 nucleotides align to TRBD1. The CDR3 covers 13 residues. V shed 4 bases and J 4 bases; nucleotides not matched to a gene: 3. CDR1 is SGHRS, CDR2 YFSETQ, per germline. The CDR3, as DNA: TGCGCCAGCAGCCCAGGGACAGGCTATGGCTACACCTTC. Translated: CASSPGTGYGYTF.

CDR3 loop: CASSSGLAGPSTDTQYF. DNA of the CDR3: TGTGCCAGCAGCTCAGGACTAGCGGGGCCTAGCACAGATACGCAGTATTTT. The chain carries TRBV5-8 and TRBJ2-3, with TRBD2 identical over 12 bases. This CDR3 is 17 amino acids long. Unmatched junction bases numbered 5, after V lost 3 bases and J lost 0 bases. Looked up from germline, CDR1 is SGHTS and CDR2 is YDEGEE.

The J gene is TRBJ2-3, the V gene TRBV2; TRBD2 agrees at 14 bases. Trimming cost V 7 bases and J 5 bases; bases outside gene matches: 5. Germline V gene data show CDR1 as SNHLY and CDR2 as FYNNEI. This CDR3 has 15 amino acids. The CDR3 sequence: CASNRLAGGGDTQYF. DNA of the CDR3: TGTGCCAGCAATAGACTAGCGGGAGGGGGAGATACGCAGTATTTT.

The chain links TRBV7-8 to TRBJ2-4; D perhaps matches TRBD1 (5 bases). The CDR3 extends over 19 amino acids. Germline values: CDR1 SGHVS, CDR2 FQNEAQ. V lost 0 bases, J lost 1 base, and 19 bases lay in between. As DNA, the CDR3 is TGTGCCAGCAGCTTAGCTGATGCTCAAGGGGCGAGGGCCAAAAACATTCAGTACTTC. Translated: CASSLADAQGARAKNIQYF.